A single count supports the clone carrying this TCR beta chain. Its antigen is undetermined. The source of the sample is a study of Tregs in tolerant kidney transplant recipients. Study background: Recipients received nonmyeloablative bone marrow transplants from related graft donors, with transient mixed chimerism. Findings and caveats of the study: The small number of patients limits these findings pending further validation. In tolerant patients, donor-specific Tregs outgrew total Tregs, suggesting antigen-driven expansion. Activated donor B cell expansion appeared to reveal the most relevant donor-specific TCRbeta repertoire.

Trimming pared 7 bases from V and 4 bases from J, leaving 13 bases between. CDR1 is SGHAT, CDR2 FQNNGV, per germline. The CDR3 sequence is 13 residues long. Profiled with immunoSEQ multiplex PCR; TCRdb holds only in-frame clones, not every one. The sample records 90,000 to 130,000 clones, around 90% being singletons. This TCR was recovered from a human donor who received a combined kidney and bone marrow transplant. The sample consisted of CD4+ T cells from blood, taken before the transplant. The chain has TRBV11-2 and TRBJ1-1; tentatively, D is TRBD1 (5 bases). CDR3 loop: CASIQGRGTEAFF. The DNA for the CDR3 is TGTGCCAGCATCCAAGGGAGGGGCACTGAAGCTTTCTTT.